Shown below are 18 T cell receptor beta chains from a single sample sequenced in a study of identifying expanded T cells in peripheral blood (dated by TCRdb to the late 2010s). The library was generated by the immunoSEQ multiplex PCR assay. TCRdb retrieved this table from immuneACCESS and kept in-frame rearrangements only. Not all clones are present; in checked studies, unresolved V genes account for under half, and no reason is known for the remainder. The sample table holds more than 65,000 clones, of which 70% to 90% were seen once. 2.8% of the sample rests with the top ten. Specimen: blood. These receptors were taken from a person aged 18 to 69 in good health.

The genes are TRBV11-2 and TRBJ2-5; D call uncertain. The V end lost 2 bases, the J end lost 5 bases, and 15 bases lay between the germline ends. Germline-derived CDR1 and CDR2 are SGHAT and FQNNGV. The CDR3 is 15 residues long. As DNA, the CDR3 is TGTGCCAGCAGCTTATATGGAGATGCACGGGAGACCCAGTACTTC. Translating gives CASSLYGDARETQYF.

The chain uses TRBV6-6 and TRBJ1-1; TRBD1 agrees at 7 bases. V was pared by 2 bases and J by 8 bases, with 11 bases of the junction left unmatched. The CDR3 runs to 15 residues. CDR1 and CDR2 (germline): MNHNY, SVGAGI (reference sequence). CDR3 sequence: CASSYPRGARSEAFF. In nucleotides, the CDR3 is TGTGCCAGCAGTTACCCCAGGGGGGCAAGGTCCGAAGCTTTCTTT.

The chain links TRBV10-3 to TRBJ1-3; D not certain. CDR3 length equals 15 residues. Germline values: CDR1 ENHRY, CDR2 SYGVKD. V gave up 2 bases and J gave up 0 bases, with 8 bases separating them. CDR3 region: CAISEKRYSGNTIYF. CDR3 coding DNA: TGTGCCATCAGTGAGAAGCGTTACTCTGGAAACACCATATATTTT.

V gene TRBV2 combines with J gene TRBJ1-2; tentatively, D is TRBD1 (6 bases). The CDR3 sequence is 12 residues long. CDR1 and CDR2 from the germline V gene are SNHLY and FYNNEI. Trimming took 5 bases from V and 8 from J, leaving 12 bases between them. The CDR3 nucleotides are TGTGCCAGCAGTCGGGGGGCCGGGGGCTACACCTTC. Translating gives CASSRGAGGYTF.

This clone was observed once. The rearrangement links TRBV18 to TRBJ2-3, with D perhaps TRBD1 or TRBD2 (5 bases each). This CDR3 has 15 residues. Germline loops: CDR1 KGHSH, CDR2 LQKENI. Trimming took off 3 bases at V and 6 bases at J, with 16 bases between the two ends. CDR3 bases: TGTGCCAGCTCACCCGGCAGGGCCGGGATCGATACGCAGTATTTT. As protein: CASSPGRAGIDTQYF. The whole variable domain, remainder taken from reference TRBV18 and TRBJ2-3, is NAGVMQNPRHLVRRRGQEARLRCSPMKGHSHVYWYRQLPEEGLKFMVYLQKENIIDESGMPKERFSAEFPKEGPSILRIQQVVRGDSAAYFCASSPGRAGIDTQYFGPGTRLTVL.

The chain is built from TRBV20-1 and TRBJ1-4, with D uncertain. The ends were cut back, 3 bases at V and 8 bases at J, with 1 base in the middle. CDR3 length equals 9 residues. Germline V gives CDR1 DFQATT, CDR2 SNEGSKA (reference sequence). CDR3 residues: CSAREKLFF. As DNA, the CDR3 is TGCAGTGCTAGGGAAAAACTGTTTTTT.

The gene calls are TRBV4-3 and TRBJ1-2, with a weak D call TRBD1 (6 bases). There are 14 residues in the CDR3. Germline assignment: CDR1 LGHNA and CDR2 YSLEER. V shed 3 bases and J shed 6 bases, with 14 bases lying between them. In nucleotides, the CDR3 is TGCGCCAGCAGCCACGAAACAGGGTATGATGGCTACACCTTC. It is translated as CASSHETGYDGYTF.

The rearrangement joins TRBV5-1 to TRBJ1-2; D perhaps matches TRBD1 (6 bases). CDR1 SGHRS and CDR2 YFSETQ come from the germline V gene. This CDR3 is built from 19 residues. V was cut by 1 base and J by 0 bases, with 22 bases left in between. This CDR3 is CASSLYGGTSPLANYGYTF. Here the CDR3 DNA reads TGCGCCAGCAGCTTGTATGGTGGGACAAGCCCGTTAGCTAACTATGGCTACACCTTC.

The CDR3 loop reads CASSMTQGAYVADTQYF. In DNA form, the CDR3 reads TGTGCCAGTAGTATGACACAGGGGGCCTACGTGGCGGATACGCAGTATTTT. The V gene is TRBV19, the J gene TRBJ2-3, with 9 bases lining up with TRBD1. The germline gives CDR1 LNHDA, CDR2 SQIVND (reference sequence). This CDR3 has 17 residues. The V gene end was trimmed by 3 bases and the J gene end by 6 bases; junction bases not matched to a gene: 13.

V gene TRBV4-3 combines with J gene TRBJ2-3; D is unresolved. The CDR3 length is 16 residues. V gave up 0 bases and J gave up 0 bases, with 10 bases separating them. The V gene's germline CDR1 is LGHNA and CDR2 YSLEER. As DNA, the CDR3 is TGCGCCAGCAGCCAAGATCCGCCTCCAAGCACAGATACGCAGTATTTT. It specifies CASSQDPPPSTDTQYF.

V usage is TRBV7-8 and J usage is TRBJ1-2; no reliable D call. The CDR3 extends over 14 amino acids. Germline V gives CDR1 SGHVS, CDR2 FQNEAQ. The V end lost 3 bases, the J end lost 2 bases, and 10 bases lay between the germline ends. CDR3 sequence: CASSFENPNYGYTF. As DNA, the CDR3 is TGTGCCAGCAGCTTTGAAAATCCCAACTATGGCTACACCTTC.

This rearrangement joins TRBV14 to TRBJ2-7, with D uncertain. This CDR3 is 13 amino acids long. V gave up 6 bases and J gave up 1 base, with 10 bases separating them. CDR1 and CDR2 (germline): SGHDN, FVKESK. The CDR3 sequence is CASSQTGSYEQYF. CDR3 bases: TGTGCCAGCAGTCAAACTGGGTCCTACGAGCAGTACTTC.

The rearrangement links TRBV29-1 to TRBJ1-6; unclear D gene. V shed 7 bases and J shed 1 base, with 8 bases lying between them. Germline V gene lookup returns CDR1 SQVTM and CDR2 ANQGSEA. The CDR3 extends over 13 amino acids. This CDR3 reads CSARGSYNSPLHF. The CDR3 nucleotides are TGCAGCGCCCGGGGATCCTATAATTCACCCCTCCACTTT.

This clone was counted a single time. The CDR3 here is CASRPAIFTDTQYF. DNA of the CDR3: TGTGCAAGTCGTCCCGCAATATTCACAGATACGCAGTATTTT. The rearrangement uses TRBV12-2 and TRBJ2-3. TRBV12-2 is a recognized pseudogene. The CDR3 runs to 14 residues.

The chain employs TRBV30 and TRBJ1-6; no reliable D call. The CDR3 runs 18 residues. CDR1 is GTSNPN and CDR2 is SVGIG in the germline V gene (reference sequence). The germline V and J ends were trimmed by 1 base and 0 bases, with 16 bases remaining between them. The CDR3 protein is CAWSASWQLSSYNSPLHF. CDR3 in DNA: TGTGCCTGGAGTGCGTCTTGGCAGCTGAGCTCCTATAATTCACCCCTCCACTTT. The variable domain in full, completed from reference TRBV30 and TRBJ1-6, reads SQTIHQWPATLVQPVGSPLSLECTVEGTSNPNLYWYRQAAGRGLQLLFYSVGIGQISSEVPQNLSASRPQDRQFILSSKKLLLSDSGFYLCAWSASWQLSSYNSPLHFGNGTRLTVT.

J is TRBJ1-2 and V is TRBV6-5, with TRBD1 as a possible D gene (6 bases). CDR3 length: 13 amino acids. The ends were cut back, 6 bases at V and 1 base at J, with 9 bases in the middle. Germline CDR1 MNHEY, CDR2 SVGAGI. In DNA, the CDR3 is TGTGCCAGCAGGAGGACAGTTAACTATGGCTACACCTTC. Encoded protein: CASRRTVNYGYTF.

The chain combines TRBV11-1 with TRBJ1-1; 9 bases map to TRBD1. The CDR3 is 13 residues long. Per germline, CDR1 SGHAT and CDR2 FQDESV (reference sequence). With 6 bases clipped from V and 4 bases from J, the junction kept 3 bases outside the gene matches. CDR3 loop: CASRLTGGTEAFF. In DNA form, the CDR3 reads TGTGCCAGCAGATTGACAGGGGGCACTGAAGCTTTCTTT.

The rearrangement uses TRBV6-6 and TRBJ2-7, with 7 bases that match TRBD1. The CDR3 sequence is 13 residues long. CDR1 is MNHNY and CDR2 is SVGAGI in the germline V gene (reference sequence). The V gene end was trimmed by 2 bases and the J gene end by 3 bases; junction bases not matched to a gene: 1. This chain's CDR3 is CASSYGDSYEQYF. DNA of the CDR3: TGTGCCAGCAGTTACGGGGACAGCTACGAGCAGTACTTC.